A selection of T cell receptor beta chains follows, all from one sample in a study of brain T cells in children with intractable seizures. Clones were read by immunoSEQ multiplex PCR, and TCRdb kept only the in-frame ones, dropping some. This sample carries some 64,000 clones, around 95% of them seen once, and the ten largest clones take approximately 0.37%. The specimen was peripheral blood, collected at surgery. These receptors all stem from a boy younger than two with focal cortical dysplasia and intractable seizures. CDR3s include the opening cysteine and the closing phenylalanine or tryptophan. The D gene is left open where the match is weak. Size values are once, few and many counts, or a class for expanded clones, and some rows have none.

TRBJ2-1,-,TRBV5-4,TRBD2,CASSFGGGLATGGEQFF,TGTGCCAGCAGCTTCGGGGGGGGACTAGCGACGGGTGGTGAGCAGTTCTTC
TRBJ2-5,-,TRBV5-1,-,CASSLAGGDQETQYF,TGCGCCAGCAGCTTGGCGGGCGGGGACCAAGAGACCCAGTACTTC
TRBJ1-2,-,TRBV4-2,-,CASSQDQTYGYTF,TGTGCCAGCAGCCAAGATCAGACCTATGGCTACACCTTC
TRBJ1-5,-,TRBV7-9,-,CASSFSGVNQPQHF,TGTGCCAGCAGCTTCAGCGGGGTTAATCAGCCCCAGCATTTT
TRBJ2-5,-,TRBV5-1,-,CATRWGGGPQETQYF,TGCGCCACCAGGTGGGGCGGGGGCCCTCAAGAGACCCAGTACTTC
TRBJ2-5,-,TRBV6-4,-,CASSDSALTLRYGVSSEETQYF,TGTGCCAGCAGTGACTCCGCTTTAACATTGCGCTACGGAGTAAGTTCGGAAGAGACCCAGTACTTC
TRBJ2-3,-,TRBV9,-,CASSVGPEPGGTDTQYF,TGTGCCAGCAGCGTAGGTCCCGAACCAGGGGGCACAGATACGCAGTATTTT
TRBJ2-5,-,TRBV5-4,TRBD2,CASSRAGGPMETQYF,TGTGCCAGCAGCAGAGCGGGAGGGCCGATGGAGACCCAGTACTTC
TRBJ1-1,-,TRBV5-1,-,CASSQGSLMNTEAFF,TGCGCCAGCAGCCAGGGGAGTCTCATGAACACTGAAGCTTTCTTT
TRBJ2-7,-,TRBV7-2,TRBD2,CASSLSGGAYEQYF,TGTGCCAGCAGCTTAAGCGGGGGGGCGTACGAGCAGTACTTC
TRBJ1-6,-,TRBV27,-,CASSFRGVADSPLHF,TGTGCCAGCAGTTTTAGGGGCGTCGCAGATTCACCCCTCCACTTT
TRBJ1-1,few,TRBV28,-,CASSERGQGVNTEAFF,TGTGCCAGCAGTGAAAGGGGTCAAGGAGTGAACACTGAAGCTTTCTTT
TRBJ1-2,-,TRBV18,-,CASSVPPGNYGYTF,TGTGCCAGCTCCGTACCTCCGGGAAACTATGGCTACACCTTC
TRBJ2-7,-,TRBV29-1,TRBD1,CSVAGTGEGHEQYF,TGCAGCGTTGCGGGGACAGGGGAAGGCCACGAGCAGTACTTC
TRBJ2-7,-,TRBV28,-,CASGSRFWGSYEQYF,TGTGCCAGCGGAAGCAGGTTTTGGGGCTCCTACGAGCAGTACTTC
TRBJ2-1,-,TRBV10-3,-,CAISIKNEQFF,TGTGCCATCAGTATTAAGAATGAGCAGTTCTTC
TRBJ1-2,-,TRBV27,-,CASSGGPNYGYTF,TGTGCCAGCAGTGGGGGGCCGAACTATGGCTACACCTTC
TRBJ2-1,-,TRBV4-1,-,CASSHPARSTNYNEQFF,TGCGCCAGCAGCCACCCGGCCCGCTCTACTAATTACAATGAGCAGTTCTTC
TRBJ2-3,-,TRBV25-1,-,CASSSPQGPDTQYF,TGTGCCAGCAGTTCTCCACAGGGTCCCGATACGCAGTATTTT
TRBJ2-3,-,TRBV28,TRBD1,CASSFTLGQAAGTDTQYF,TGTGCCAGCAGTTTTACCCTGGGACAGGCAGCTGGCACAGATACGCAGTATTTT
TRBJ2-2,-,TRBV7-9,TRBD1,CASSLGQGYTGELFF,TGTGCCAGCAGCTTGGGACAGGGGTACACCGGGGAGCTGTTTTTT
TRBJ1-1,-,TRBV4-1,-,CASSQVEDSDLNTEAFF,TGCGCCAGCAGCCAAGTAGAGGACTCAGATTTGAACACTGAAGCTTTCTTT
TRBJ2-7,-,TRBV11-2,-,CASSLERGYEQYF,TGTGCCAGCAGCTTAGAGCGGGGCTACGAGCAGTACTTC
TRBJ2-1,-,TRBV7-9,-,CASSLRGFSKFF,TGTGCCAGCAGCTTACGGGGATTCTCAAAGTTCTTC
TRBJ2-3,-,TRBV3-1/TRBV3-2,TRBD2,CASSQDPSSSGYTDTQYF,TGTGCCAGCAGCCAAGACCCTTCGTCTAGCGGATACACAGATACGCAGTATTTT
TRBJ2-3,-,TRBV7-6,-,CASSLGYPRGWDTDTQYF,TGTGCCAGCAGCTTAGGGTACCCTAGGGGATGGGACACAGATACGCAGTATTTT
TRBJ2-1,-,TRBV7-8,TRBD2,CASSLGGRPYNEQFF,TGTGCCAGCAGCTTAGGCGGGAGACCCTACAATGAGCAGTTCTTC
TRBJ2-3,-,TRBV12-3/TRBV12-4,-,CASSLSLTDTQYF,TGTGCCAGCAGTTTAAGCCTCACAGATACGCAGTATTTT
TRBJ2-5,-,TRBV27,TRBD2,CASATSGRAQYF,TGTGCCAGTGCGACTAGCGGGAGGGCCCAGTACTTC
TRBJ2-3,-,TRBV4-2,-,CASSQDGGKDTQYF,TGTGCCAGCAGCCAAGATGGCGGGAAAGATACGCAGTATTTT
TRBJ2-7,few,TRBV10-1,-,CASSAGPYEQYF,TGCGCCAGCAGTGCGGGTCCCTACGAGCAGTACTTC
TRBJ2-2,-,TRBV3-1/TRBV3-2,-,CASSQGKGLRLFF,TGTGCCAGCAGCCAAGGGAAGGGGTTGAGGCTGTTTTTT
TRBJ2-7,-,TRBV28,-,CASSGFAKVFEQYF,TGTGCCAGCAGTGGTTTCGCTAAGGTATTCGAGCAGTACTTC
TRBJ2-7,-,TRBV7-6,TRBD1,CASSSQRTGQATYEQYF,TGTGCCAGCAGCTCCCAACGGACAGGGCAAGCAACCTACGAGCAGTACTTC
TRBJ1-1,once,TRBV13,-,CASSVLSLYLGAGYPEAFF,TGTGCCAGCAGCGTCTTGAGCCTCTATCTGGGGGCCGGTTATCCCGAAGCTTTCTTT
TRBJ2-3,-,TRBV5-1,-,CASSRNPGQLISTDTQYF,TGCGCCAGCAGCCGGAACCCTGGACAGCTTATTTCCACAGATACGCAGTATTTT
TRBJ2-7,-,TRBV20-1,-,CSARQNYEQYF,TGCAGTGCTAGACAGAACTACGAGCAGTACTTC
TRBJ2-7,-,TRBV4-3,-,CASSQLYAGSTEVSPQAYEQYF,TGCGCCAGCAGCCAACTTTATGCGGGCTCGACGGAGGTCTCCCCACAAGCCTACGAGCAGTACTTC
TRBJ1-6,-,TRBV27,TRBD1,CASSLNRGHYNSPLHF,TGTGCCAGCAGTTTAAACAGGGGGCACTATAATTCACCCCTCCACTTT
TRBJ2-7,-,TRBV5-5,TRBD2,CASSPLAGREQYF,TGTGCCAGCAGCCCTCTAGCGGGACGCGAGCAGTACTTC
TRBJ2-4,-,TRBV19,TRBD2,CASSIIVGAGGLSRAKNIQYF,TGTGCCAGTAGTATTATAGTAGGTGCGGGGGGACTTTCTAGAGCCAAAAACATTCAGTACTTC
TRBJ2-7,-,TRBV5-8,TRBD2,CASSHTVFGGEGEQYF,TGTGCCAGCAGCCATACCGTATTCGGAGGGGAGGGCGAGCAGTACTTC